Below, one T cell receptor (beta chain) is given with its context. This sample stems from a study of blood T cell repertoires in COVID-19. In the authors' methods: Reference gene primer amplification gave estimated nucleated cell counts. The repertoire was sequenced with immunoSEQ multiplex PCR; TCRdb's copy has only in-frame clones and lacks some. For V, J and clone size, that table is used; D and trimming come from the DNA. This sample has more than 400,000 clones, with over 75% found just once. Between the trimmed V and J ends, which lost 4 bases and 1 base, there was a span of 7 bases. CDR1 is LGHDT and CDR2 is YNNKEL in the germline V gene (reference sequence). The CDR3 covers 14 residues.

The clonotype comes from a human donor in a cohort sampled during active COVID-19. The specimen sequenced was peripheral blood. The chain carries TRBV3-1 (or the pseudogene TRBV3-2) and TRBJ2-2; D is possibly TRBD1 (6 bases). CDR3 nucleotides: TGTGCCAGCAGCCTAGGGGGGAACACCGGGGAGCTGTTTTTT. It encodes CASSLGGNTGELFF.